These 24 T cell receptor beta chains originate from one sample sequenced in a study of T cell responses to AZD1222 COVID-19 vaccine (dated by TCRdb to the early 2020s). Libraries were made using the immunoSEQ multiplex PCR assay. TCRdb retrieved this table from immuneACCESS and kept in-frame rearrangements only. Not all clones are present; in checked studies, unresolved V genes account for under half, and no reason is known for the remainder. The sample table holds more than 50,000 clones, of which roughly 89% were seen once. The top ten constitute under 3.5% of the sample. Explained via the paper, the time point label denotes: about 28 days (+/-7) after the second vaccine dose. This specimen consisted of peripheral blood, obtained 28 days after the second AZD1222 dose. The source of these receptors is an adult who received the AZD1222 COVID-19 vaccine.

The V and J genes are TRBV4-2 and TRBJ1-2, with 7 bases matching TRBD1. The V and J ends lost 2 bases and 6 bases, in that order; junction bases with no gene match: 0. CDR3 size: 12 residues. Germline CDR1 is LGHNA and CDR2 is YNFKEQ. The CDR3 DNA reads TGTGCCAGCAGCCAAACAGGGGATGGCTACACCTTC. Residues: CASSQTGDGYTF.

The CDR3 DNA reads as TGTGCCAGCGCCGTCGACAGTTGGCATGGCTACACCTTC. The encoded protein is CASAVDSWHGYTF. The chain carries TRBV5-6 and TRBJ1-2, with D possibly matching TRBD1 (5 bases). The CDR3 has 13 residues. From germline, CDR1 is SGHDT and CDR2 YYEEEE. Trimming took off 7 bases at V and 6 bases at J, with 16 bases between the two ends.

V usage is TRBV11-2 and J usage is TRBJ2-5; the match to TRBD2 covers 14 bases. Germline V lookup: CDR1 SGHAT, CDR2 FQNNGV. With 4 bases clipped from V and 5 bases from J, the junction kept 6 bases outside the gene matches. The CDR3 consists of 16 residues. In DNA form, the CDR3 reads TGTGCCAGCAGCTCCGGGACTAGCGGGAGTTTGGAGACCCAGTACTTC. Protein: CASSSGTSGSLETQYF.

The chain is built from TRBV7-3 and TRBJ2-1, with unresolved D. CDR3 length: 13 residues. Germline V gene data show CDR1 as SGHTA and CDR2 as FQGTGA. V was trimmed by 5 bases and J by 3 bases, leaving 8 bases between them. CDR3 in DNA: TGTGCCAGCAGCCTCGATAACTACAATGAGCAGTTCTTC. Its protein is CASSLDNYNEQFF.

The chain recombines TRBV5-6 with TRBJ2-5, with D unresolved. Trimming removed 2 bases from V and 1 base from J, with 6 bases in between. The CDR3 is made up of 13 amino acids. Germline V gene sequence: CDR1 SGHDT, CDR2 YYEEEE. CDR3: CASSFPGQETQYF. The CDR3 DNA sequence: TGTGCCAGCAGCTTTCCAGGCCAAGAGACCCAGTACTTC.

The CDR3 region is CASSETSFPSYEQYF. The CDR3 DNA sequence: TGCGCCAGCAGTGAGACGAGTTTCCCCTCCTACGAGCAGTACTTC. The rearrangement links TRBV10-2 to TRBJ2-7, with D hard to call. This CDR3 is 15 amino acids long. Looked up from germline, CDR1 is WSHSY and CDR2 is SAAADI. V lost 2 bases and J 0 bases, leaving 11 bases between the germline ends.

In this sample, this clone turned up a few times. J is TRBJ1-1 and V is TRBV5-1; TRBD1 aligns across 8 bases. The length of the CDR3 is 14 residues. Germline CDR1 and CDR2: SGHRS and YFSETQ. Losses at the gene ends were 4 bases for V and 7 bases for J; bases not matched to a gene: 9. CDR3 sequence (DNA): TGCGCCAGCAGCCTAGGACAGGGCGGGTATGAAGCTTTCTTT. It yields the protein CASSLGQGGYEAFF.

This clone occurred once. The V call is TRBV21-1, the J call TRBJ1-2; the table's D gene call, TRBD1, was not cross checked with the DNA. TRBV21-1 is deemed a pseudogene. There are 14 residues in the CDR3. The CDR3: CAKTSWGLPYGYTF. CDR3 in DNA: TGTGCCAAAACGTCCTGGGGCCTCCCCTATGGCTACACCTTC.

This clone was counted between two and nine times. The chain links TRBV20-1 to TRBJ2-7; D not certain. The CDR3 covers 9 residues. Looked up from germline, CDR1 is DFQATT and CDR2 is SNEGSKA (reference sequence). Trimming removed 2 bases from V and 4 bases from J, with 0 bases in between. CDR3 coding DNA: TGCAGTGCTAGATACGAGCAGTACTTC. It encodes CSARYEQYF.

The rearrangement links TRBV6-5 to TRBJ1-2; tentative D call: TRBD1 (5 bases). Germline V gene sequence: CDR1 MNHEY, CDR2 SVGAGI. The CDR3 sequence is 13 residues long. V was cut by 2 bases and J by 8 bases, with 12 bases left in between. The CDR3 reads CASSYRQGGGYTF. CDR3 in DNA: TGTGCCAGCAGTTACAGGCAGGGTGGCGGCTACACCTTC.

The rearrangement links TRBV7-6 to TRBJ1-5, with D possibly being TRBD1 (5 bases). Trimming shortened V by 3 bases and J by 0 bases, and 9 bases separated the two germline ends. Per the germline V gene, CDR1 is SGHVS and CDR2 is FNYEAQ. This CDR3 has 15 amino acids. Here the CDR3 DNA reads TGTGCCAGCAGCTTGGGGGGGGTTAGCAATCAGCCCCAGCATTTT. This sequence encodes CASSLGGVSNQPQHF.

This chain uses TRBV10-1 with TRBJ1-4; possible D gene TRBD1, 5 bases. CDR3 length: 13 residues. V was clipped by 4 bases and J by 9 bases, with 12 bases between them. Germline V CDR1 and CDR2: WNHNN, SYGVQD (reference sequence). Here the CDR3 reads CASSGQGGKKLFF. CDR3 nucleotide sequence: TGCGCCAGCAGTGGGCAGGGAGGTAAAAAACTGTTTTTT.

The CDR3 bases are TGTGCCAGCAGCTTGGGGGGCGGGAGACCCCCAGAGACCCAGTACTTC. Translated: CASSLGGGRPPETQYF. The chain has TRBV5-8 and TRBJ2-5, with 7 bases that match TRBD2. The CDR3 is made up of 16 amino acids. The trim removed 0 bases at V and 4 bases at J, leaving 9 bases unmatched. Per germline, CDR1 SGHTS and CDR2 YDEGEE.

The J gene is TRBJ2-1, the V gene TRBV7-8; maybe TRBD2 (5 bases). The V and J ends lost 5 bases and 0 bases respectively, with 14 bases between them. The CDR3 totals 16 residues. Germline V gives CDR1 SGHVS, CDR2 FQNEAQ. The CDR3, as DNA: TGTGCCAGCAGCCCCGACTTCAGCGGCTCCTACAATGAGCAGTTCTTC. This gives the protein CASSPDFSGSYNEQFF.

The chain links TRBV7-8 to TRBJ1-5, with TRBD1 matching over 9 bases. CDR3 length equals 16 residues. CDR1 SGHVS and CDR2 FQNEAQ come from the germline V gene. J gave up 0 bases and V 3 bases, and 3 bases lay outside the gene matches. For the CDR3, the DNA is TGTGCCAGCAGCTTGACAGGGGGGGATAGCAATCAGCCCCAGCATTTT. Translation gives CASSLTGGDSNQPQHF. Full variable domain (rest looked up from reference TRBV7-8 and TRBJ1-5): GAGVSQSPRYKVAKRGQDVALRCDPISGHVSLFWYQQALGQGPEFLTYFQNEAQLDKSGLPSDRFFAERPEGSVSTLKIQRTQQEDSAVYLCASSLTGGDSNQPQHFGDGTRLSIL.

The rearrangement links TRBV14 to TRBJ2-1; TRBD2 matches at 8 bases. The CDR3 contains 16 residues. Germline V gene lookup returns CDR1 SGHDN and CDR2 FVKESK. Trimming took 5 bases from V and 6 from J; bases not matched to a gene: 12. CDR3 loop: CASSSRKGLVGNEQFF. The CDR3 nucleotides are TGTGCCAGCAGCTCTCGAAAGGGACTAGTCGGCAATGAGCAGTTCTTC.

This chain joins TRBV4-1 and TRBJ2-6; the D is unclear. V was cut by 1 base and J by 12 bases, with 13 bases left in between. This CDR3 has 14 amino acids. CDR1 and CDR2 (germline): MGHRA, YSYEKL. The CDR3 sequence: CASSQAMASGVLTF. CDR3 nucleotide sequence: TGCGCCAGCAGCCAAGCAATGGCCTCAGGCGTCCTGACTTTC.

The count of this clone is one. V is TRBV19 and J is TRBJ1-5; 7 bases are a match to TRBD1. CDR1 LNHDA and CDR2 SQIVND come from the germline V gene (reference sequence). The CDR3 extends over 15 amino acids. Trimming took 6 bases from V and 2 from J; bases not matched to a gene: 7. The chain's CDR3 is CASSRQGDGNQPQHF. Written as DNA, the CDR3 is TGTGCCAGTAGCCGACAGGGTGATGGCAATCAGCCCCAGCATTTT.

The chain has TRBV5-6 and TRBJ1-2; D gene uncertain. Germline-derived CDR1 and CDR2 are SGHDT and YYEEEE. The V end lost 5 bases, the J end lost 4 bases, and 9 bases lay between the germline ends. This CDR3 is built from 12 residues. The CDR3 spells CASSSEGYGYTF. The CDR3 DNA is TGTGCCAGCAGTTCAGAGGGCTATGGCTACACCTTC.

The chain is built from TRBV9 and TRBJ1-3; D uncertain. Germline CDR1 and CDR2: SGDLS and YYNGEE. V was cut by 0 bases and J by 4 bases, with 14 bases left in between. The CDR3 has 16 residues. In DNA, the CDR3 is TGTGCCAGCAGCGTAGCCGGGAGCGCTAGGGGAAACACCATATATTTT. Translated: CASSVAGSARGNTIYF.

The chain has TRBV11-2 and TRBJ2-7; D remains unclear. V was pared by 0 bases and J by 4 bases, with 4 bases between. The length of the CDR3 is 12 residues. From germline, CDR1 is SGHAT and CDR2 FQNNGV. DNA for the CDR3: TGTGCCAGCAGCTTAGAGGGGTACGAGCAGTACTTC. It codes for CASSLEGYEQYF.

This chain connects TRBV18 to TRBJ2-1; 8 bases match TRBD2. The length of the CDR3 is 16 residues. Germline loops: CDR1 KGHSH, CDR2 LQKENI. The J segment lost 5 bases and the V segment lost 1 base, leaving 7 bases of the junction unmatched. CDR3 coding DNA: TGTGCCAGCTCACCACGGCACGGGAGGGCCGACAATGAGCAGTTCTTC. Translating it yields CASSPRHGRADNEQFF.

The V and J genes are TRBV30 and TRBJ1-1, with a possible D match to TRBD1 (5 bases). This CDR3 comprises 15 residues. Germline-derived CDR1 and CDR2 are GTSNPN and SVGIG (reference sequence). The V gene lost 8 bases and the J gene lost 2 bases, with 21 bases spanning the gap. CDR3 nucleotide sequence: TGTGCCAACCGGGTATTCGGCAGGGCCAACACTGAAGCTTTCTTT. It codes for CANRVFGRANTEAFF.

In nucleotides, the CDR3 is TGTGCCAGCAGTGGGGGACAGGGTGGCACAGATACGCAGTATTTT. Amino acid sequence: CASSGGQGGTDTQYF. The gene calls are TRBV2 and TRBJ2-3; TRBD1 agrees at 9 bases. Germline CDR1 SNHLY, CDR2 FYNNEI. The length of the CDR3 is 15 residues. Trimming at V came to 4 bases and at J to 1 base, leaving 3 bases not matched to a gene.